The entry below gives a single T cell receptor (beta chain) sequence along with its context. Its target is unknown. This CDR3 comprises 12 residues. Trimming shortened V by 1 base and J by 8 bases, and 3 bases separated the two germline ends. In germline, CDR1 is MNHEY, CDR2 SVGAGI. This sample is part of a study of T-cell reconstitution after alpha-beta-depleted transplantation in children. The study, taken as a whole, reports: In some patients, recipient T cells and intrathymic progenitors surviving conditioning explained high day-60 diversity.

Unique molecular identifiers were incorporated into the prepared TCRbeta library. One entry per CDR3 protein, called by TCRdb with MiXCR from the PCR reads. In the table there are fewer than 400,000 distinct CDR3 sequences, around 25% of which are singletons. The receptor's source is a male patient younger than 18 who had a stem cell transplant for acute lymphoblastic leukemia, so the T cells may come from the graft donor. The chain carries TRBV6-5 and TRBJ1-6; D uncertain. The specimen was PBMCs, mostly from graft donor cells, collected 180 days after TCRalphabeta/CD19-depleted stem cell transplant. The CDR3 DNA reads as TGTGCCAGCAGTTACTTCCATTCACCCCTCCACTTT. Encoded protein: CASSYFHSPLHF.